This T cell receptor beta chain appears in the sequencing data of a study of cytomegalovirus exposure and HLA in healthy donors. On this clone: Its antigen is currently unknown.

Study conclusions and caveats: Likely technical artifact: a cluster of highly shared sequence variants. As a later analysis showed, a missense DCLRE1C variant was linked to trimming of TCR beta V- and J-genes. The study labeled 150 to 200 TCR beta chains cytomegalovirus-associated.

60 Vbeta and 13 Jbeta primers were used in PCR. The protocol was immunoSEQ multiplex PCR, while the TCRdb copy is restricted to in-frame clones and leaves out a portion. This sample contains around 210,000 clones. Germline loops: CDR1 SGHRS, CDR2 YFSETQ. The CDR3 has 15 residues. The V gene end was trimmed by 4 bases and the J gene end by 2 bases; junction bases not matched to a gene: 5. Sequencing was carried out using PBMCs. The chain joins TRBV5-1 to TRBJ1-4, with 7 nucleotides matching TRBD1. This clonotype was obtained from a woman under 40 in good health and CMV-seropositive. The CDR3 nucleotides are TGCGCCAGCAGCGTCACAGGGGATACTAATGAAAAACTGTTTTTT. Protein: CASSVTGDTNEKLFF. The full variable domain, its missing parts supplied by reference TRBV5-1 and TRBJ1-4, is KAGVTQTPRYLIKTRGQQVTLSCSPISGHRSVSWYQQTPGQGLQFLFEYFSETQRNKGNFPGRFSGRQFSNSRSEMNVSTLELGDSALYLCASSVTGDTNEKLFFGSGTQLSVL.